A single count supports the clone carrying this T cell receptor (beta chain). The data originate from a study of blood T cell repertoires in COVID-19. Study-wide background: Samples came from the United States, Italy and Spain, spanning acute and convalescent COVID-19. The analysed material was cDNA or gDNA that came from T cells, B-cell-depleted T cells, or PBMCs.

V gave up 0 bases and J gave up 8 bases, with 9 bases separating them. This CDR3 is 13 amino acids long. Germline CDR1 is SGHRS and CDR2 is YFSETQ. Produced via immunoSEQ multiplex PCR; TCRdb's table is partial and in-frame only. Among under 150,000 clones listed, 85% to 90% were seen once. Sequenced input: peripheral blood. This sequence originates from an elderly man with acute or convalescent COVID-19. V and J are TRBV5-1 and TRBJ2-1; perhaps TRBD1 as D (5 bases). CDR3 DNA: TGCGCCAGCAGCTTGGCAGGGTTGCATGAGCAGTTCTTC. Protein: CASSLAGLHEQFF.